A single sample is the source of the 18 T cell receptor beta chains below, sequenced in a study of long-term antiretroviral therapy in people with HIV. Investigators performed immunoSEQ version v3.0 at survey level. Measured with immunoSEQ multiplex PCR; TCRdb has only the in-frame clones, and not every one. The table includes 5,000 to 8,000 clones, around 74% detected once. The source was unsorted PBMCs, collected 0.5 years before starting antiretroviral therapy. Receptors were obtained from a man in his forties with HIV.

In its sample, this clone was seen a few times. The chain employs TRBV19 and TRBJ1-2; D is uncertain. V was cut by 4 bases and J by 4 bases, with 7 bases left in between. This CDR3 spans 12 amino acids. In germline, CDR1 is LNHDA, CDR2 SQIVND (reference sequence). CDR3 protein: CASSNDGYGYTF. As DNA, the CDR3 is TGTGCCAGTAGTAACGACGGCTATGGCTACACCTTC.

J is TRBJ1-1 and V is TRBV6-1, with D tentatively TRBD1 (5 bases). CDR1 is MNHNS, CDR2 SASEGT, per germline. V shed 1 base and J shed 0 bases, with 9 bases lying between them. The CDR3 runs to 15 residues. CDR3 bases: TGTGCCAGCAGTGAAGGATGGGGCATGAACACTGAAGCTTTCTTT. Protein product: CASSEGWGMNTEAFF.

The V gene is TRBV10-2, the J gene TRBJ2-7, with D perhaps matching TRBD1 (6 bases). Germline values: CDR1 WSHSY, CDR2 SAAADI. The CDR3 has 15 amino acids. Trimming left V 3 bases short and J 4 bases short, with 16 bases between. CDR3 coding DNA: TGCGCCAGCAGTGAAAGGACAGCAACAACTTACGAGCAGTACTTC. It translates to CASSERTATTYEQYF.

The V call is TRBV28, the J call TRBJ2-1; no clear D gene. This CDR3 has 12 residues. Trimming took 2 bases from V and 5 from J, leaving 4 bases between them. Germline V gene data show CDR1 as MDHEN and CDR2 as SYDVKM. CDR3 nucleotide sequence: TGTGCCAGCAGTTTAAGGGACAATGAGCAGTTCTTC. It is translated as CASSLRDNEQFF.

This clone has a handful of counts. This CDR3 is CASSPGQGSYTF. The CDR3 DNA follows: TGTGCCAGCAGCCCAGGACAGGGAAGCTACACCTTC. The V and J genes are TRBV7-9 and TRBJ1-2; 8 nucleotides line up with TRBD1. The germline CDR1 and CDR2 sequences are SEHNR and FQNEAQ (reference sequence). V lost 5 bases, J lost 9 bases, and 5 bases stayed unmatched. The CDR3 runs to 12 residues.

This clone appeared a few times. V and J are TRBV11-2 and TRBJ2-7; D is undetermined. CDR3 length: 13 residues. V gave up 5 bases and J gave up 3 bases, with 11 bases separating them. Germline lookup yields CDR1 SGHAT and CDR2 FQNNGV. The CDR3 is CASSPVTGYEQYF. Written as DNA, the CDR3 is TGTGCCAGCAGCCCCGTGACGGGCTACGAGCAGTACTTC.

The V gene is TRBV5-1, the J gene TRBJ2-3, with 8 bases fitting TRBD1. V shed 2 bases, J shed 3 bases, and the junction held 5 bases outside the gene matches. Germline assignment: CDR1 SGHRS and CDR2 YFSETQ. The CDR3 runs to 15 residues. DNA of the CDR3: TGCGCCAGCAGCTTAACAGGGGGAGATACAGATACGCAGTATTTT. Its protein is CASSLTGGDTDTQYF. The entire variable domain, with the rest obtained from reference TRBV5-1 and TRBJ2-3, is as follows: KAGVTQTPRYLIKTRGQQVTLSCSPISGHRSVSWYQQTPGQGLQFLFEYFSETQRNKGNFPGRFSGRQFSNSRSEMNVSTLELGDSALYLCASSLTGGDTDTQYFGPGTRLTVL.

This clone is medium-sized within its sample. The J gene is TRBJ1-1, the V gene TRBV9, with no clear D. The V and J ends lost 4 bases and 7 bases respectively, with 17 bases between them. The CDR3 extends over 14 amino acids. Germline V CDR1 and CDR2: SGDLS, YYNGEE. CDR3 sequence reads: CASSRAGSMGEAFF. The DNA for the CDR3 is TGTGCCAGCAGCCGGGCGGGGTCGATGGGTGAAGCTTTCTTT.

The chain uses TRBV7-9 and TRBJ1-2; D gene uncertain. V was cut by 6 bases and J by 8 bases, with 19 bases left in between. The CDR3 extends over 14 amino acids. The germline gives CDR1 SEHNR, CDR2 FQNEAQ (reference sequence). CDR3 loop: CASSYNYGADGYTF. CDR3 DNA sequence: TGTGCCAGCAGTTATAATTATGGAGCGGACGGCTACACCTTC.

The chain links TRBV28 to TRBJ1-2; 8 bases line up with TRBD1. This CDR3 region has 14 residues. CDR1 is MDHEN and CDR2 is SYDVKM in the germline V gene. Losses at the gene ends were 5 bases for V and 8 bases for J; bases not matched to a gene: 10. CDR3 sequence (DNA): TGTGCCAGCAGTCCTCCCTGGACAGGGCGAGGCTACACCTTC. It is translated as CASSPPWTGRGYTF.

This chain uses TRBV5-1 with TRBJ1-4; tentatively, D is TRBD1 (5 bases). The V and J ends lost 3 bases and 8 bases respectively, with 17 bases between them. The CDR3 runs 15 residues. The V gene's germline CDR1 is SGHRS and CDR2 YFSETQ. The CDR3 is CASSSPGTNQEKLFF. In nucleotides, the CDR3 is TGCGCCAGCAGCTCCCCCGGGACTAATCAGGAAAAACTGTTTTTT.

V usage is TRBV28 and J usage is TRBJ1-2; D remains unclear. CDR1 is MDHEN, CDR2 SYDVKM, per germline. There are 12 residues in the CDR3. V gave up 2 bases and J gave up 4 bases, with 5 bases separating them. As DNA, the CDR3 is TGTGCCAGCAGTTTACCGCTCTATGGCTACACCTTC. It specifies CASSLPLYGYTF.

The V gene is TRBV5-8, the J gene TRBJ1-2, with 10 bases fitting TRBD1. Germline V gene data show CDR1 as SGHTS and CDR2 as YDEGEE. The J segment lost 5 bases and the V segment lost 0 bases, leaving 10 bases of the junction unmatched. The CDR3 spans 17 residues. The CDR3 loop is CASSLDRPRQGAYGYTF. The CDR3 bases are TGTGCCAGCAGCTTGGATCGTCCACGACAGGGGGCATATGGCTACACCTTC.

This chain links TRBV5-1 with TRBJ2-3; 14 bases line up with TRBD2. Germline CDR1 and CDR2: SGHRS and YFSETQ. V shed 2 bases and J 0 bases; nucleotides not matched to a gene: 5. The CDR3 sequence is 18 residues long. This CDR3 is CASSFGLAGGRSTDTQYF. CDR3 nucleotides: TGCGCCAGCAGCTTCGGACTAGCGGGGGGTAGGAGCACAGATACGCAGTATTTT.

The chain uses TRBV30 and TRBJ1-2; 8 bases align to TRBD1. The junction had 5 bases not matched to a gene; V was cut back by 0 bases and J by 2 bases. The CDR3 loop spans 15 amino acids. CDR1 is GTSNPN, CDR2 SVGIG, per germline (reference sequence). The CDR3 coding sequence is TGTGCCTGGAGTGTACTTCAGGGGGCAAACTATGGCTACACCTTC. Encoded protein: CAWSVLQGANYGYTF.

This chain connects TRBV2 to TRBJ1-5, with a possible D match to TRBD1 (6 bases). Germline V lookup: CDR1 SNHLY, CDR2 FYNNEI. V gave up 0 bases and J gave up 4 bases, with 7 bases separating them. This CDR3 region has 14 residues. The CDR3 sequence is CASSEAQGNQPQHF. As DNA, the CDR3 is TGTGCCAGCAGTGAAGCACAGGGAAATCAGCCCCAGCATTTT. Supplemented by reference TRBV2 and TRBJ1-5, the full variable domain reads EPEVTQTPSHQVTQMGQEVILRCVPISNHLYFYWYRQILGQKVEFLVSFYNNEISEKSEIFDDQFSVERPDGSNFTLKIRSTKLEDSAMYFCASSEAQGNQPQHFGDGTRLSIL.

The rearrangement links TRBV4-1 to TRBJ2-7; the D gene is possibly TRBD1 (6 bases). Germline V lookup: CDR1 MGHRA, CDR2 YSYEKL. The CDR3 covers 15 residues. V was shortened by 0 bases and J by 5 bases, with 14 bases between the two germline ends. DNA for the CDR3: TGCGCCAGCAGCCAAGATCCCAGGGGCGGCGACGAGCAGTACTTC. It codes for CASSQDPRGGDEQYF.

The chain carries TRBV19 and TRBJ1-1; D not resolved. The CDR3 covers 15 residues. Germline-derived CDR1 and CDR2 are LNHDA and SQIVND (reference sequence). V shed 6 bases and J shed 4 bases, with 18 bases lying between them. The CDR3 here is CASSPRRSPVTEAFF. Here the CDR3 DNA reads TGTGCCAGTAGCCCCCGTAGGTCCCCGGTCACTGAAGCTTTCTTT. Full variable domain (missing parts from reference TRBV19 and TRBJ1-1): DGGITQSPKYLFRKEGQNVTLSCEQNLNHDAMYWYRQDPGQGLRLIYYSQIVNDFQKGDIAEGYSVSREKKESFPLTVTSAQKNPTAFYLCASSPRRSPVTEAFFGQGTRLTVV.